The 10 T cell receptor beta chains presented below share a single source sample, sequenced in a study of human T cells and chemical hapten exposure. MiXCR, applied by TCRdb to the RACE reads, yields one record per CDR3 protein. Of approximately 80,000 distinct CDR3 sequences detected, about 6.8% appear once; the ten largest clones hold about 1.6%. Time point specified: patch test 1, 2 weeks after DPC sensitization. Indicated treatment: therapeutic diphenylcyclopropenone sensitization with weekly scalp DPC. The source was whole blood, collected in connection with sensitization to the hapten diphenylcyclopropenone (DPC). Every receptor here comes from a woman in her thirties with alopecia areata. Some clones in this sample may be carry-over from other donors' samples.

This clonotype was seen repeatedly, ten times or more. This rearrangement joins TRBV20-1 to TRBJ2-5, with 12 positions matching TRBD2. The V and J ends lost 6 bases and 1 base, in that order; junction bases with no gene match: 9. The germline V gene encodes CDR1 DFQATT and CDR2 SNEGSKA (reference sequence). The CDR3 consists of 16 residues. CDR3 region: CSAFPLLAGGQETQYF. Written as DNA, the CDR3 is TGCAGTGCCTTCCCACTACTAGCGGGGGGCCAAGAGACCCAGTACTTC.

This clonotype was counted at least ten times. The chain joins TRBV11-1 to TRBJ2-1, with TRBD1 matching over 10 bases. Trimming removed 5 bases from V and 8 bases from J; junction bases left unmatched: 12. Germline assignment: CDR1 SGHAT and CDR2 FQDESV (reference sequence). The CDR3 runs 16 residues. The chain's CDR3 is CASSPANDRGRDEQFF. In DNA, the CDR3 is TGTGCCAGCAGCCCCGCGAACGACAGGGGGCGGGATGAGCAGTTCTTC.

The table lists this clonotype with many counts. The gene calls are TRBV10-2 and TRBJ2-3, with TRBD2 matching 8 bases. The CDR3 length is 19 residues. Germline V gene lookup returns CDR1 WSHSY and CDR2 SAAADI. With 1 base clipped from V and 0 bases from J, the junction kept 12 bases outside the gene matches. CDR3 nucleotides: TGCGCCAGCAGTGAGTTCCTAGCTAGCGGGTCAACTAGCACAGATACGCAGTATTTT. Protein: CASSEFLASGSTSTDTQYF.

The sample holds many counts of this clonotype. The J gene is TRBJ2-3, the V gene TRBV19; TRBD1 matches at 7 bases. With 5 bases clipped from V and 3 bases from J, the junction kept 5 bases outside the gene matches. CDR1 is LNHDA and CDR2 is SQIVND in the germline V gene (reference sequence). This CDR3 has 14 amino acids. CDR3 coding DNA: TGTGCCAGTAGTGCACGACAGGGAACAGATACGCAGTATTTT. It encodes CASSARQGTDTQYF. Supplemented by reference TRBV19 and TRBJ2-3, the full variable domain reads DGGITQSPKYLFRKEGQNVTLSCEQNLNHDAMYWYRQDPGQGLRLIYYSQIVNDFQKGDIAEGYSVSREKKESFPLTVTSAQKNPTAFYLCASSARQGTDTQYFGPGTRLTVL.

This clonotype was detected many times. The chain combines TRBV7-9 with TRBJ1-6, with D uncertain. Trimming took 6 bases from V and 9 from J, leaving 18 bases between them. The CDR3 covers 15 residues. Germline V CDR1 and CDR2: SEHNR, FQNEAQ (reference sequence). CDR3 DNA sequence: TGTGCCAGCAGGTGGGGAAACGACGCAAGTTCACCCCTCCACTTT. Its protein product is CASRWGNDASSPLHF.

The sample holds many counts of this clonotype. The CDR3 spells CSVEETDSLYNEQFF. The CDR3 region has the DNA TGCAGCGTTGAAGAAACCGACAGCCTTTACAATGAGCAGTTCTTC. This rearrangement joins TRBV29-1 to TRBJ2-1; the D gene is possibly TRBD1 (5 bases). In germline, CDR1 is SQVTM, CDR2 ANQGSEA. V was shortened by 0 bases and J by 4 bases, with 13 bases between the two germline ends. The CDR3 spans 15 residues.

This clonotype was counted only a few times. This rearrangement joins TRBV30 to TRBJ2-3, with D possibly matching TRBD2 (6 bases). Between the trimmed V and J ends, which lost 1 base and 3 bases, there was a span of 14 bases. Germline V CDR1 and CDR2: GTSNPN, SVGIG (reference sequence). The CDR3 totals 15 residues. This CDR3 reads CAWSGKHAGTDTQYF. CDR3 DNA sequence: TGTGCCTGGAGTGGGAAACATGCGGGAACAGATACGCAGTATTTT.

The chain couples TRBV3-1 to TRBJ1-5; possible D gene TRBD1, 6 bases. The germline V gene has CDR1 LGHDT and CDR2 YNNKEL (reference sequence). Trimming cost V 2 bases and J 7 bases, with 15 bases left between them. There are 15 residues in the CDR3. DNA for the CDR3: TGTGCCAGCAGCCAAACACCACAGGGAGAACAGCCCCAGCATTTT. Translating it yields CASSQTPQGEQPQHF.

This clonotype has only a few counts. The chain couples TRBV2 to TRBJ1-6; D is unclear. With 4 bases removed from V and 6 bases from J, the gap between germline ends came to 7 bases. CDR3 length equals 13 residues. The germline V gene encodes CDR1 SNHLY and CDR2 FYNNEI. The CDR3 spells CASSASLNSPLHF. The CDR3 DNA reads TGTGCCAGCAGTGCCAGTCTTAATTCACCCCTCCACTTT.

This clonotype was seen a few times. The chain uses TRBV7-9 and TRBJ1-1; D ambiguous. This CDR3 spans 14 amino acids. Per the germline V gene, CDR1 is SEHNR and CDR2 is FQNEAQ (reference sequence). Trimming cost V 2 bases and J 6 bases, with 13 bases left between them. The CDR3 DNA reads as TGTGCCAGCAGCTTAACCAGACAAAACGCTGAAGCTTTCTTT. Residues: CASSLTRQNAEAFF.